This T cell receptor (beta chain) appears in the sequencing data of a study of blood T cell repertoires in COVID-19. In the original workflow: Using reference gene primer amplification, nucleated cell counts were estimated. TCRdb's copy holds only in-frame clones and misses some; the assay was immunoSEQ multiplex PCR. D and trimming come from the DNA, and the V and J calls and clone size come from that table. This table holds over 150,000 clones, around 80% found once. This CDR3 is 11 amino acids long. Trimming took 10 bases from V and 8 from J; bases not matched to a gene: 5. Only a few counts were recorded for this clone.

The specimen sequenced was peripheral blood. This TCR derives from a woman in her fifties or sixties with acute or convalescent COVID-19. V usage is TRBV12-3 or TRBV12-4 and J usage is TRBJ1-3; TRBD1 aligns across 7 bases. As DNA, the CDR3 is TGTGCCATGGGACAGCCGGACACCATATATTTT. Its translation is CAMGQPDTIYF.